The rows below give T cell receptor beta chains drawn from one sample of a study of blood T cell repertoires in COVID-19. Profiling relied on immunoSEQ multiplex PCR, and the TCRdb table lists in-frame clones only, not all of them. Among 35,000 to 45,000 clones, 65% to 90% were seen once, and the ten largest hold over 5%. Sequencing was done on a sample of peripheral blood. These TCRs come from a man aged 40-49 years with active COVID-19. The CDR3 runs from the conserved cysteine through the conserved F or W. D genes are given only for firm matches. Size values are once, few and many counts, or a class for expanded clones, and some rows have none.

cdr3_aa	cdr3_nt	clone_size	j_call	d_call	v_call
CSVGTGSYEQYF	TGCAGCGTTGGGACAGGGTCCTACGAGCAGTACTTC	NA	TRBJ2-7	TRBD1	TRBV29-1
CASSPQDRSSYGYTF	TGTGCCAGCAGTCCCCAGGACAGATCAAGCTATGGCTACACCTTC	NA	TRBJ1-2	NA	TRBV27
CASSLQAGETQYF	TGTGCCAGCAGTTTGCAAGCGGGAGAGACCCAGTACTTC	NA	TRBJ2-5	NA	TRBV12-3/TRBV12-4
CATQPVFPETVSSYEQYF	TGCGCCACCCAACCCGTCTTTCCCGAAACTGTTAGCTCCTACGAGCAGTACTTC	few	TRBJ2-7	NA	TRBV10-1
CASSLRLAGDSEQYF	TGCGCCAGCAGCCTAAGACTAGCGGGAGATTCCGAGCAGTACTTC	once	TRBJ2-7	TRBD2	TRBV5-1
CASSYTGDDQPQHF	TGTGCCAGCAGTTACACAGGGGACGATCAGCCCCAGCATTTT	NA	TRBJ1-5	TRBD1	TRBV6-5
CASSLGAGPTDTQYF	TGTGCCAGCAGCTTGGGCGCGGGGCCCACAGATACGCAGTATTTT	NA	TRBJ2-3	NA	TRBV5-4
CASSSPQGARETQYF	TGTGCCAGCAGTTCTCCTCAGGGGGCTCGAGAGACCCAGTACTTC	NA	TRBJ2-5	TRBD1	TRBV7-9
CASSQSIAGGRRGELFF	TGTGCCAGCAGCCAAAGCATAGCAGGGGGAAGAAGGGGGGAGCTGTTTTTT	once	TRBJ2-2	TRBD1	TRBV3-1/TRBV3-2
CASSYRGGVTEAFF	TGTGCCAGCAGCTACAGGGGTGGGGTCACTGAAGCTTTCTTT	NA	TRBJ1-1	TRBD1	TRBV7-2
CATAIAGNTDTQYF	TGTGCCACTGCAATAGCGGGAAACACAGATACGCAGTATTTT	NA	TRBJ2-3	TRBD2	TRBV19
CASSLLQGNTEAFF	TGCGCCAGCAGCCTGCTTCAGGGAAACACTGAAGCTTTCTTT	NA	TRBJ1-1	NA	TRBV5-1
CATSRGDRVSYEQYF	TGTGCCACCAGCAGAGGGGACAGGGTCAGCTACGAGCAGTACTTC	NA	TRBJ2-7	TRBD1	TRBV15
CASSLGTGDEQYF	TGTGCCAGCAGCTTGGGAACAGGGGACGAGCAGTACTTC	NA	TRBJ2-7	TRBD1	TRBV7-3
CASSFHLGTGFEGELFF	TGTGCCAGCAGCTTCCACTTAGGGACAGGGTTTGAGGGGGAGCTGTTTTTT	NA	TRBJ2-2	TRBD1	TRBV5-5
CASSPLAGGLADEQYF	TGTGCCAGCTCACCACTAGCGGGAGGCCTCGCGGATGAGCAGTACTTC	NA	TRBJ2-7	TRBD2	TRBV18
CASSPGTIYGYTF	TGTGCCAGCAGCCCCGGGACAATCTATGGCTACACCTTC	NA	TRBJ1-2	NA	TRBV6-5
CASSWGTSGRRYEQYF	TGTGCCAGCAGCTGGGGGACTAGCGGGAGGCGGTACGAGCAGTACTTC	few	TRBJ2-7	TRBD2	TRBV5-4
CASSVVESSYGYTF	TGTGCCAGCAGCGTAGTAGAGAGTTCCTATGGCTACACCTTC	NA	TRBJ1-2	NA	TRBV9
CASSVNGANYGYTF	TGTGCCAGCAGCGTCAACGGGGCTAACTATGGCTACACCTTC	NA	TRBJ1-2	NA	TRBV3-1/TRBV3-2
CASRDSADTQYF	TGCGCCAGCAGGGACAGTGCAGATACGCAGTATTTT	NA	TRBJ2-3	NA	TRBV5-1
CASSLGQSTYEQYF	TGTGCCAGCTCGCTGGGACAGAGCACCTACGAGCAGTACTTC	NA	TRBJ2-7	TRBD1	TRBV18
CASSPRSERGQRGEQFF	TGTGCCAGCAGCCCGAGGTCTGAGCGGGGGCAGCGAGGTGAGCAGTTCTTC	NA	TRBJ2-1	TRBD2	TRBV11-2
CASSLNFGTGSDTQYF	TGTGCCAGCAGCTTAAATTTTGGGACAGGGTCAGATACGCAGTATTTT	NA	TRBJ2-3	TRBD1	TRBV7-7
CASSIGATRGEAFF	TGTGCCAGTAGTATAGGGGCAACCCGGGGTGAAGCTTTCTTT	once	TRBJ1-1	NA	TRBV19
CASSPGTSGFYEQYF	TGTGCCAGCAGCCCCGGGACTAGCGGGTTTTACGAGCAGTACTTC	once	TRBJ2-7	TRBD2	TRBV3-1/TRBV3-2
CAGQDRAGDPYNEQFF	TGTGCCGGACAGGACAGAGCGGGAGATCCTTACAATGAGCAGTTCTTC	NA	TRBJ2-1	NA	TRBV2
CASSVKWQAGYTEAFF	TGTGCCAGCAGCGTGAAGTGGCAGGCCGGATACACTGAAGCTTTCTTT	NA	TRBJ1-1	NA	TRBV21-1
CASSLKIGAEAFF	TGTGCCAGCAGCTTAAAAATTGGAGCTGAAGCTTTCTTT	NA	TRBJ1-1	NA	TRBV7-7
CATSRDPGTGYEQYF	TGTGCCACCAGCAGAGATCCCGGGACAGGCTACGAGCAGTACTTC	NA	TRBJ2-7	TRBD1	TRBV15
CASSPLGSNTEAFF	TGTGCCAGCAGCCCTCTAGGAAGTAACACTGAAGCTTTCTTT	NA	TRBJ1-1	NA	TRBV9
CATSVNRGAQETQYF	TGTGCCACCAGTGTAAACAGGGGGGCGCAAGAGACCCAGTACTTC	NA	TRBJ2-5	TRBD1	TRBV24-1
CASSIAGGMKTEAFF	TGTGCCAGTAGTATAGCAGGGGGAATGAAGACTGAAGCTTTCTTT	NA	TRBJ1-1	TRBD1	TRBV19
CASSQDGASGALLGFF	TGTGCCAGCAGCCAAGATGGGGCTAGCGGGGCTCTCCTGGGGTTCTTC	NA	TRBJ2-1	TRBD2	TRBV4-2
CASSPRGAQPQHF	TGTGCCAGCAGCCCCCGGGGGGCTCAGCCCCAGCATTTT	NA	TRBJ1-5	NA	TRBV3-1/TRBV3-2
CASSFARTLSQGEQFF	TGTGCCAGCAGTTTTGCCCGGACTTTATCTCAGGGGGAGCAGTTCTTC	NA	TRBJ2-1	NA	TRBV28
CASSSPGGSLYEQYF	TGTGCCAGCAGTTCCCCTGGCGGGAGTCTATACGAGCAGTACTTC	once	TRBJ2-7	TRBD2	TRBV28
CASSRLLASQTGELFF	TGCGCCAGCAGCCGCTTACTAGCTTCTCAGACCGGGGAGCTGTTTTTT	few	TRBJ2-2	NA	TRBV5-1
CASSPEPTGTYNYGYTF	TGCGCCAGCAGCCCAGAACCTACAGGAACCTATAACTATGGCTACACCTTC	NA	TRBJ1-2	NA	TRBV5-1
CASSLDGGVYEQYF	TGTGCCAGCAGTTTAGATGGGGGGGTCTACGAGCAGTACTTC	NA	TRBJ2-7	TRBD2	TRBV27
CATRGQGSPGELFF	TGTGCCACCAGGGGACAGGGTTCCCCCGGGGAGCTGTTTTTT	NA	TRBJ2-2	TRBD1	TRBV24-1
CASSLGQGATNEKLFF	TGCGCCAGCAGCTTGGGACAGGGGGCGACTAATGAAAAACTGTTTTTT	NA	TRBJ1-4	TRBD1	TRBV5-1
CASSPRTGGVYTEAFF	TGTGCCAGCTCACCCCGGACAGGGGGGGTGTACACTGAAGCTTTCTTT	NA	TRBJ1-1	TRBD1	TRBV18
CASSQYRVDYGYTF	TGTGCCAGCAGTCAATACCGGGTCGACTATGGCTACACCTTC	NA	TRBJ1-2	NA	TRBV27
CASSLMAGRDIQYF	TGTGCCAGCAGCTTAATGGCGGGGAGGGACATTCAGTACTTC	NA	TRBJ2-4	TRBD2	TRBV7-9
CASSELTTGGTNYGYTF	TGTGCCAGCAGTGAACTTACGACAGGAGGCACTAACTATGGCTACACCTTC	NA	TRBJ1-2	NA	TRBV2
CASSRTGRDTEAFF	TGTGCCAGCAGCCGGACAGGGCGGGACACTGAAGCTTTCTTT	NA	TRBJ1-1	TRBD1	TRBV27
CASSSPGTLAYTGELFF	TGTGCCAGCAGCTCGCCCGGGACTCTCGCTTACACCGGGGAGCTGTTTTTT	few	TRBJ2-2	NA	TRBV5-4
CASSLGLGSSHGYTF	TGCGCCAGCAGCTTGGGGTTGGGTAGCAGTCATGGCTACACCTTC	NA	TRBJ1-2	NA	TRBV5-1